Listed here is a single TCR beta chain. Antigen specificity is unknown. The sample is drawn from a study of naive and memory T cell subsets. The CDR3 is made up of 17 amino acids. CDR1 and CDR2 (germline): MNHEY, SMNVEV (reference sequence). The ends were cut back, 0 bases at V and 3 bases at J, with 18 bases in the middle. An equimolar mix of two oligonucleotides served as the beta constant-region primer for TRBC1 and TRBC2. The ligated cDNA underwent four PCR rounds using SP2 and nested alpha and beta constant-region primers. Via MiXCR, TCRdb re-called the UMI-ligation and nested PCR reads, giving one row per CDR3 protein. This sample has some 83,000 distinct CDR3 sequences, with roughly 9.3% found just once. Regarding the study as a whole: Expression changes during T cell differentiation may affect RNA-based TCR counts. From naive to CM, EM and EMRA, diversity decreased and Gini increased. Each distinct alpha or beta sequence counts as one clonotype.

The J gene is TRBJ2-7, the V gene TRBV27; TRBD2 might be the D (6 bases). Sequencing used naive CD8+ T cells from blood. The clonotype was recovered from a human donor in good health. For the CDR3, the DNA is TGTGCCAGCAGTTTATCGGGGATCCGGGACTTATTCTACGAGCAGTACTTC. This encodes CASSLSGIRDLFYEQYF.